This TCR beta chain was sequenced for a study of T-cell memory formation after mild COVID-19. Trimming pared 1 base from V and 5 bases from J, leaving 11 bases between. The CDR3 length is 14 residues. CDR1 SGHTA and CDR2 FQGNSA come from the germline V gene. TCRdb re-called the 5' RACE reads with MiXCR, one entry per CDR3 protein. Of roughly 220,000 distinct CDR3 sequences in the sample, approximately 10% were seen once. The gene calls are TRBV7-2 and TRBJ2-5, with D uncertain. The sequencing sample was made of PBMCs or a T cell subset sorted from them (not recorded which). This TCR came from a man between 18 and 35 years old who had mild COVID-19 (a few samples of this study predate the infection). Cell type and time point are not known. The CDR3 coding sequence is TGTGCCAGCAGCTTAGACTCAGGTTTCGAGACCCAGTACTTC. Amino acid sequence: CASSLDSGFETQYF.